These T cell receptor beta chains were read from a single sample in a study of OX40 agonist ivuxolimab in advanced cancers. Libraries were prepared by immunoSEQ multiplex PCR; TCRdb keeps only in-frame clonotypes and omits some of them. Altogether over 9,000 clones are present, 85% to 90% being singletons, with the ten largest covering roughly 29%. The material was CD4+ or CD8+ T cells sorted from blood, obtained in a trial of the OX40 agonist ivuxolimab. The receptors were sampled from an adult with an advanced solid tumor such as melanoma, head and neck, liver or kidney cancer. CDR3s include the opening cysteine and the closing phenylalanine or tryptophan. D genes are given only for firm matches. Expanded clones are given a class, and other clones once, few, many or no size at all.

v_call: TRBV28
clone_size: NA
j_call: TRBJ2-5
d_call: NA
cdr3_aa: CASSLSQGIGETQYF
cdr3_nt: TGTGCCAGCAGTTTATCGCAGGGGATTGGGGAGACCCAGTACTTC

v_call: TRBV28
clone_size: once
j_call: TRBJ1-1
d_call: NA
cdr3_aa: CATNRWAEAFF
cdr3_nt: TGTGCCACCAACAGGTGGGCTGAAGCTTTCTTT

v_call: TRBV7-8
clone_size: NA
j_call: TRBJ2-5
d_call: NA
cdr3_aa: CASSFLNQETQYF
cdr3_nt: TGTGCCAGCAGCTTTCTCAACCAAGAGACCCAGTACTTC

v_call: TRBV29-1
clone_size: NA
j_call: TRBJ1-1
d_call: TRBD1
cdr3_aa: CSGDREGGEAFF
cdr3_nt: TGCAGCGGGGACAGGGAGGGAGGTGAAGCTTTCTTT

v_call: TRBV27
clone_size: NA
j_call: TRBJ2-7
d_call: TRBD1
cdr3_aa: CASGTGERGPSYEQYF
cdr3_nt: TGTGCCAGCGGCACAGGGGAGAGGGGGCCATCCTACGAGCAGTACTTC

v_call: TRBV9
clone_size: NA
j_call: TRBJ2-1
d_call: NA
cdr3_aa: CASSVSGGSNEQFF
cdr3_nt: TGTGCCAGCAGCGTATCGGGTGGTTCTAATGAGCAGTTCTTC

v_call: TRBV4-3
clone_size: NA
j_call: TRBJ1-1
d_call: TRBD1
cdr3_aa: CASSQQGVGTEAFF
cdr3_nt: TGCGCCAGCAGCCAACAGGGGGTTGGCACTGAAGCTTTCTTT

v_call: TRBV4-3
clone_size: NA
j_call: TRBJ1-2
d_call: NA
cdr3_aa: CASSQDKGYGYTF
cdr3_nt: TGCGCCAGCAGCCAAGATAAGGGTTATGGCTACACCTTC

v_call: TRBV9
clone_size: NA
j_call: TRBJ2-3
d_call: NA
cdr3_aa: CASSGGPSTDTQYF
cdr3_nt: TGTGCCAGCAGCGGGGGGCCGAGCACAGATACGCAGTATTTT

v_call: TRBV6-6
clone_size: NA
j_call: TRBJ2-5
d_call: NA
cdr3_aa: CASSYSRGSHQETQYF
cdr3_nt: TGTGCCAGCAGTTACTCGCGAGGGAGCCACCAAGAGACCCAGTACTTC

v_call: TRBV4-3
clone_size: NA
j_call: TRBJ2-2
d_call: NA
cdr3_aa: CASSRRGTQEEGTGELFF
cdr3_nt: TGCGCCAGCAGCCGACGAGGGACCCAAGAAGAGGGCACCGGGGAGCTGTTTTTT